The 8 T cell receptor beta chains below come from one sample, sequenced in a study of blood T cell repertoires in COVID-19. Clones were sequenced by immunoSEQ multiplex PCR, and TCRdb holds only the in-frame ones, with some missing. Among around 130,000 clones, about 80% were seen once, and the ten largest hold roughly 17%. Material for sequencing was peripheral blood. Receptors originate from a man aged 45-65 years with acute or convalescent COVID-19.

The chain combines TRBV30 with TRBJ1-4; TRBD1 aligns across 8 bases. With V trimmed by 3 bases and J by 7 bases, 4 bases remained unmatched. CDR3 length: 13 residues. Germline CDR1 is GTSNPN and CDR2 is SVGIG (reference sequence). CDR3 in DNA: TGTGCCTGGAGATTGACAGGGGTTGAAAAACTGTTTTTT. Protein: CAWRLTGVEKLFF. The full variable domain, its missing parts supplied by reference TRBV30 and TRBJ1-4, is SQTIHQWPATLVQPVGSPLSLECTVEGTSNPNLYWYRQAAGRGLQLLFYSVGIGQISSEVPQNLSASRPQDRQFILSSKKLLLSDSGFYLCAWRLTGVEKLFFGSGTQLSVL.

With regard to this clone: The junction differs from germline at one of its ends, possibly a read error. The V gene is TRBV10-3, the J gene TRBJ2-1; 7 nucleotides match TRBD1. CDR1 ENHRY and CDR2 SYGVKD come from the germline V gene. CDR3 size: 15 residues. The CDR3 DNA reads as TGTGCCATCAGTGAGTCCGGGACAGCCTCAATCATTCAGCTCTTC. It is translated as CAISESGTASIIQLF.

The chain joins TRBV10-3 to TRBJ2-3, with D possibly being TRBD2 (6 bases). There are 16 residues in the CDR3. Germline CDR1 and CDR2: ENHRY and SYGVKD. The ends were cut back, 5 bases at V and 2 bases at J, with 17 bases in the middle. This CDR3 reads CAISSTSRGTTDTQYF. Written as DNA, the CDR3 is TGTGCCATCAGTTCGACGTCGCGGGGCACCACAGATACGCAGTATTTT.

The chain joins TRBV14 to TRBJ2-7, with 11 nucleotides matching TRBD1. With 1 base clipped from V and 6 bases from J, the junction kept 5 bases outside the gene matches. In germline, CDR1 is SGHDN, CDR2 FVKESK. This CDR3 spans 15 amino acids. In DNA form, the CDR3 reads TGTGCCAGCAGCCAAGCCGGGACAGGGGGTCTCGAGCAGTACGTC. The encoded protein is CASSQAGTGGLEQYV.

V is TRBV12-3 or TRBV12-4 and J is TRBJ2-7; the D is unclear. V dropped 4 bases and J dropped 0 bases, with 7 bases sitting between them. This CDR3 contains 13 residues. The chain's CDR3 is CASSSIHSYEQYF. The CDR3 DNA follows: TGTGCCAGCAGTTCCATCCACTCCTACGAGCAGTACTTC.

This clone was detected ten times or more. V usage is TRBV7-9 and J usage is TRBJ2-3; the match to TRBD2 covers 8 bases. Germline V CDR1 and CDR2: SEHNR, FQNEAQ (reference sequence). The J segment lost 2 bases and the V segment lost 5 bases, leaving 9 bases of the junction unmatched. This CDR3 region has 16 residues. The CDR3 region has the DNA TGTGCCAGCAGCCTATGGACTAGCCTCACCACAGATACGCAGTATTTT. Protein sequence: CASSLWTSLTTDTQYF.

This rearrangement joins TRBV5-1 to TRBJ1-1, with a possible D match to TRBD1 (6 bases). The V gene's germline CDR1 is SGHRS and CDR2 YFSETQ. The CDR3 is 13 amino acids. V was clipped by 0 bases and J by 8 bases, with 11 bases between them. For the CDR3, the DNA is TGCGCCAGCAGCTTGGCGGGGGGCCAAGAAGCTTTCTTT. It is translated as CASSLAGGQEAFF.

This chain links TRBV4-2 with TRBJ1-2; TRBD1 aligns across 10 bases. V dropped 1 base and J dropped 8; count of bases not matched to a gene: 7. There are 15 residues in the CDR3. The germline V gene has CDR1 LGHNA and CDR2 YNFKEQ. The CDR3: CASSQGQADRGGYTF. In DNA form, the CDR3 reads TGTGCCAGCAGCCAAGGACAGGCGGACAGGGGGGGCTACACCTTC.